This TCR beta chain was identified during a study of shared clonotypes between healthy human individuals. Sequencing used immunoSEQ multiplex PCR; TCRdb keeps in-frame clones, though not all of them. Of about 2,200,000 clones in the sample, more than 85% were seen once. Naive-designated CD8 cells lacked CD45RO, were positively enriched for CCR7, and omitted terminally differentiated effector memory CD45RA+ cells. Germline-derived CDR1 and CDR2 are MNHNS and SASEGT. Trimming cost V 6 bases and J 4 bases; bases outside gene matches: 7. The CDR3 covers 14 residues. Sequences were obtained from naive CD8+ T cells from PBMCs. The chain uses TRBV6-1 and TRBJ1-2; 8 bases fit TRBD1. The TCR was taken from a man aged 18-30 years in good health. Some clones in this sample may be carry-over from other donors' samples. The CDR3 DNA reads TGTGCCAGCAGAGCACCCGGGACAGGCTATGGCTACACCTTC. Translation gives CASRAPGTGYGYTF.